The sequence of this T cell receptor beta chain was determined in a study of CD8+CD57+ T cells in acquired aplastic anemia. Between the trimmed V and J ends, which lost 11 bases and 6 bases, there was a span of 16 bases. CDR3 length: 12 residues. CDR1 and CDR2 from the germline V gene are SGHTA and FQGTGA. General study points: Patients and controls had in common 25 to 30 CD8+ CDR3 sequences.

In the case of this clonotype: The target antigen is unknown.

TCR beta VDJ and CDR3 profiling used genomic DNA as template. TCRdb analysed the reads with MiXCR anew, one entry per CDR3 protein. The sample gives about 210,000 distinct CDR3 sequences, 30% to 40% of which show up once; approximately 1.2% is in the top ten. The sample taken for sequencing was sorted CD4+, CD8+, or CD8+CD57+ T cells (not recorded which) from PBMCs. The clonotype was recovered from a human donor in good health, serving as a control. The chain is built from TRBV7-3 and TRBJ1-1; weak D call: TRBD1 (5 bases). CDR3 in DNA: TGTGCCTGTGAAGTTGGGGGACCTGAAGCTTTCTTT. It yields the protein CACEVGGPEAFF.